This T cell receptor beta chain was sequenced in a study of CD8 T cells in ankylosing spondylitis. Trimming pared 4 bases from V and 7 bases from J, leaving 17 bases between. This CDR3 is 14 amino acids long. Germline V lookup: CDR1 SEHNR, CDR2 FQNEAQ (reference sequence). Ten or more counts support this clonotype. Its antigen remains unidentified. General observations from the study: Reportedly, disease-linked clones are significantly enriched in ankylosing spondylitis patients' matched synovial fluid. Both synovial fluid and blood in reactive arthritis had previously been reported to carry some motif variants. Disease-associated clonotypes exhibited CD8+ identity and were relatively infrequent in peripheral blood. What appeared characteristic of ankylosing spondylitis blood was a TCR beta motif of eight highly homologous variants.

Molecular-barcoded quantitative 5'-RACE produced these TCR beta libraries. MiXCR was run by TCRdb on the 5' RACE reads, yielding one entry per CDR3 protein. The sample consists of some 220,000 distinct CDR3 sequences, 7.3% of them appearing once. The material sequenced was blood, either unsorted or a sorted T cell fraction (not recorded which). This TCR was recovered from a male donor with ankylosing spondylitis. The chain links TRBV7-9 to TRBJ2-7; TRBD1 or TRBD2 may be the D gene (5 bases each). The CDR3 DNA reads as TGTGCCAGCAGCTCAGCCGGTGGGGGTTCTGAGCAGTACTTC. The encoded protein is CASSSAGGGSEQYF.